This TCR beta chain was sequenced in a study of cytomegalovirus exposure and HLA in healthy donors. Study results and limitations: An ancestry cluster, one associated with Asian ancestry, reportedly showed fewer N-insertions than the approximately 720-donor mean in a later analysis.

For this clone: What it recognizes is unknown.

V was clipped by 0 bases and J by 0 bases, with 4 bases between them. Germline CDR1 and CDR2: SGHRS and YFSETQ. The CDR3 loop spans 15 amino acids. Primers included in the PCR were 60 Vbeta and 13 Jbeta primers. Per the authors' pipeline: Among the unique TCR beta chains that a later analysis counted, around 82 million in all, 9.5 million to 11 million were shared. Profiling relied on immunoSEQ multiplex PCR, and the TCRdb table lists in-frame clones only, not all of them. V and J calls and clone size follow that table, whereas D and trimming were derived from the DNA. The sample yields more than 95,000 clones, approximately 74% seen once. Everyone who donated was a healthy bone marrow donor.

The sequence was collected from a man aged 35 to 55 in good health and CMV-seropositive. The sample comprised PBMCs. V usage is TRBV5-1 and J usage is TRBJ2-6; no firm D call. The CDR3 reads CASSLVSSGANVLTF. In DNA, the CDR3 is TGCGCCAGCAGCTTGGTGAGCTCTGGGGCCAACGTCCTGACTTTC.